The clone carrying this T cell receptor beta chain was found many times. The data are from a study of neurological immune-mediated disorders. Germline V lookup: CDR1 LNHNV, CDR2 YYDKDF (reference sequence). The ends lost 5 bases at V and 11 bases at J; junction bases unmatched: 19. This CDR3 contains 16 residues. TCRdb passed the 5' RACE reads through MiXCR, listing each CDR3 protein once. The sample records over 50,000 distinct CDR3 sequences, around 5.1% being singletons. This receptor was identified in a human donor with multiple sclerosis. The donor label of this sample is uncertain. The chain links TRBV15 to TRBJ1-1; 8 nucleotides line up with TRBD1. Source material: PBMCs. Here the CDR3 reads CATSGRTQGASRNAFF. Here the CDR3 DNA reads TGTGCCACCAGCGGACGAACCCAGGGGGCCTCGCGTAATGCTTTCTTT.